The 24 T cell receptor beta chains below come from one sample, sequenced in a study of T cell responses to AZD1222 COVID-19 vaccine. Profiled with immunoSEQ multiplex PCR; TCRdb holds only in-frame clones, not every one. Of fewer than 150,000 clones listed, 93% were seen once; the top ten hold about 1%. The sample consisted of peripheral blood, taken on day 0 of AZD1222 vaccination. These receptors came from an adult in good health.

The CDR3, as DNA: TGTGCCAGCAGTTACGGGGGGTTAGGAGAGACCCAGTACTTC. Translated: CASSYGGLGETQYF. This chain connects TRBV6-2 or TRBV6-3 to TRBJ2-5; a weak D match, TRBD2 (6 bases). Germline assignment: CDR1 MNHEY and CDR2 SVGEGT. The length of the CDR3 is 14 residues. The V gene lost 2 bases and the J gene lost 4 bases, with 11 bases spanning the gap.

The chain uses TRBV7-8 and TRBJ1-6; 9 bases fit TRBD1. Germline values: CDR1 SGHVS, CDR2 FQNEAQ. V shed 4 bases, J shed 8 bases, and the junction held 3 bases outside the gene matches. The CDR3 consists of 14 residues. DNA for the CDR3: TGTGCCAGCAGCTGGGGACAGGGTGATTCACCCCTCCACTTT. This sequence encodes CASSWGQGDSPLHF.

The rearrangement joins TRBV7-8 to TRBJ2-2, with 13 bases fitting TRBD2. V lost 1 base and J lost 3; bases outside the gene matches: 8. Per germline, CDR1 SGHVS and CDR2 FQNEAQ. This CDR3 has 19 residues. CDR3 DNA: TGTGCCAGCAGCTTAGTGAGACTAGCGGGGGGTTGGGACACCGGGGAGCTGTTTTTT. Protein product: CASSLVRLAGGWDTGELFF.

This chain uses TRBV7-6 with TRBJ1-6; a possible D gene is TRBD1 (6 bases). The V end lost 1 base, the J end lost 10 bases, and 14 bases lay between the germline ends. This CDR3 spans 15 amino acids. The V gene's germline CDR1 is SGHVS and CDR2 FNYEAQ. This chain's CDR3 is CASSLGGGGGSPLHF. CDR3 DNA: TGTGCCAGCAGCTTAGGAGGGGGTGGCGGGTCACCCCTCCACTTT.

The chain joins TRBV13 to TRBJ1-2, with D possibly matching TRBD1 (5 bases). Looked up from germline, CDR1 is PRHDT and CDR2 is FYEKMQ (reference sequence). The CDR3 has 15 residues. V shed 5 bases and J shed 0 bases, with 13 bases lying between them. The chain's CDR3 is CASSLTGGTNYGYTF. The CDR3 DNA is TGTGCCAGCAGCCTAACCGGGGGAACTAACTATGGCTACACCTTC. The entire variable domain, with the rest obtained from reference TRBV13 and TRBJ1-2, is as follows: AAGVIQSPRHLIKEKRETATLKCYPIPRHDTVYWYQQGPGQDPQFLISFYEKMQSDKGSIPDRFSAQQFSDYHSELNMSSLELGDSALYFCASSLTGGTNYGYTFGSGTRLTVV.

The sample holds a few counts of this clone. The rearrangement links TRBV9 to TRBJ1-3, with a weak D call TRBD1 (6 bases). Germline V gives CDR1 SGDLS, CDR2 YYNGEE. The CDR3 is made up of 19 amino acids. Deletions cut 5 bases from V and 0 bases from J, with 24 bases between. CDR3 sequence reads: CASRRGDHGTVTSGNTIYF. In nucleotides, the CDR3 is TGTGCCAGCAGGAGGGGGGACCATGGAACAGTCACCTCTGGAAACACCATATATTTT.

CDR3 nucleotides: TGCGCCAGCAGCCAAGATAGGGGATCTGGAAACACCATATATTTT. Translating it yields CASSQDRGSGNTIYF. V and J are TRBV4-1 and TRBJ1-3, with D maybe TRBD1 (5 bases). The CDR3 is 15 residues long. In germline, CDR1 is MGHRA, CDR2 YSYEKL. The V gene lost 0 bases and the J gene lost 1 base, with 7 bases spanning the gap.

The J gene is TRBJ2-1, the V gene TRBV7-9; a weak D match, TRBD1 (6 bases). There are 13 residues in the CDR3. Germline lookup yields CDR1 SEHNR and CDR2 FQNEAQ (reference sequence). The germline V and J ends were trimmed by 1 base and 6 bases, with 7 bases remaining between them. The CDR3 reads CASSLVGANEQFF. The CDR3 region has the DNA TGTGCCAGCAGCTTAGTGGGGGCCAATGAGCAGTTCTTC.

This sequence joins TRBV3-1 (or the pseudogene TRBV3-2) and TRBJ2-1; D might be TRBD1 (5 bases). The germline gives CDR1 LGHDT, CDR2 YNNKEL (reference sequence). There are 15 residues in the CDR3. Trimming pared 5 bases from V and 4 bases from J, leaving 15 bases between. The CDR3 spells CASSAQGRSYNEQFF. Written as DNA, the CDR3 is TGTGCCAGCAGCGCCCAGGGTCGGAGTTACAATGAGCAGTTCTTC.

The chain links TRBV20-1 to TRBJ1-2; 9 nucleotides match TRBD1. The germline gives CDR1 DFQATT, CDR2 SNEGSKA (reference sequence). The CDR3 is made up of 11 amino acids. The CDR3 DNA sequence: TGCAGGGGGACAGGGAACTATGGCTACACCTTC. Translated: CRGTGNYGYTF.

The count of this clone is one. This chain uses TRBV19 with TRBJ2-2; the match to TRBD1 covers 10 bases. The CDR3 is 16 residues long. Germline V gene sequence: CDR1 LNHDA, CDR2 SQIVND (reference sequence). Trimming took 7 bases from V and 3 from J; bases not matched to a gene: 8. This chain's CDR3 is CASKRKGQGYTGELFF. CDR3 coding DNA: TGTGCCAGTAAAAGGAAGGGACAGGGGTACACCGGGGAGCTGTTTTTT. The variable domain in full, with the rest retrieved from reference TRBV19 and TRBJ2-2, is DGGITQSPKYLFRKEGQNVTLSCEQNLNHDAMYWYRQDPGQGLRLIYYSQIVNDFQKGDIAEGYSVSREKKESFPLTVTSAQKNPTAFYLCASKRKGQGYTGELFFGEGSRLTVL.

The rearrangement uses TRBV5-8 and TRBJ2-3; D may be TRBD1 (5 bases). The length of the CDR3 is 14 residues. V was clipped by 0 bases and J by 1 base, with 6 bases between them. Germline lookup yields CDR1 SGHTS and CDR2 YDEGEE. CDR3 sequence: CASSLGQRTDTQYF. Written as DNA, the CDR3 is TGTGCCAGCAGCTTGGGACAGCGCACAGATACGCAGTATTTT. The whole variable domain, remainder taken from reference TRBV5-8 and TRBJ2-3, is EAGVTQSPTHLIKTRGQQATLRCSPISGHTSVYWYQQALGLGLQFLLWYDEGEERNRGNFPPRFSGRQFPNYSSELNVNALELEDSALYLCASSLGQRTDTQYFGPGTRLTVL.

The chain links TRBV9 to TRBJ2-5; 8 bases match TRBD2. CDR1 and CDR2 from the germline V gene are SGDLS and YYNGEE. This CDR3 region has 14 residues. The trim removed 5 bases at V and 0 bases at J, leaving 3 bases unmatched. The CDR3 sequence: CASSPGGNQETQYF. Here the CDR3 DNA reads TGTGCCAGCAGTCCGGGGGGGAACCAAGAGACCCAGTACTTC. Drawing the rest from reference TRBV9 and TRBJ2-5, the complete variable domain is DSGVTQTPKHLITATGQRVTLRCSPRSGDLSVYWYQQSLDQGLQFLIQYYNGEERAKGNILERFSAQQFPDLHSELNLSSLELGDSALYFCASSPGGNQETQYFGPGTRLLVL.

V is TRBV6-5 and J is TRBJ1-6, with TRBD1 matching 8 bases. The CDR3 loop spans 15 amino acids. The germline gives CDR1 MNHEY, CDR2 SVGAGI. J gave up 9 bases and V 4 bases, and 8 bases lay outside the gene matches. The CDR3 sequence is CASSSGQGWSSPLHF. CDR3 nucleotides: TGTGCCAGCAGTTCCGGACAGGGCTGGAGTTCACCCCTCCACTTT.

The V and J genes are TRBV29-1 and TRBJ1-1; D uncertain. Germline lookup yields CDR1 SQVTM and CDR2 ANQGSEA. V lost 2 bases to trimming and J lost 4 bases, with 11 bases between them. CDR3 length equals 13 residues. CDR3 in amino acids: CSVEPGEGTEAFF. CDR3 coding DNA: TGCAGCGTTGAACCGGGCGAAGGCACTGAAGCTTTCTTT.

This sequence joins TRBV18 and TRBJ1-1; D possibly corresponds to TRBD1 (6 bases). Germline loops: CDR1 KGHSH, CDR2 LQKENI. The CDR3 runs to 14 residues. The germline V and J ends were trimmed by 5 bases and 1 base, with 11 bases remaining between them. CDR3 bases: TGTGCCAGCTCAGGCGGGACACCGAACACTGAAGCTTTCTTT. Its translation: CASSGGTPNTEAFF.

The J gene is TRBJ1-6, the V gene TRBV27; no clear D gene. CDR3 length: 17 residues. V was shortened by 6 bases and J by 7 bases, with 22 bases between the two germline ends. The germline V gene encodes CDR1 MNHEY and CDR2 SMNVEV (reference sequence). For the CDR3, the DNA is TGTGCCAGCAGCTCCCCTCTCCGGGGAGGAGGAAATTCACCCCTCCACTTT. Amino acid sequence: CASSSPLRGGGNSPLHF.

This sequence joins TRBV11-2 and TRBJ2-5, with TRBD2 identical over 13 bases. With 1 base clipped from V and 5 bases from J, the junction kept 10 bases outside the gene matches. Germline V lookup: CDR1 SGHAT, CDR2 FQNNGV. This CDR3 contains 18 residues. CDR3 amino acids: CASSLAWGTSGDWETQYF. As DNA, the CDR3 is TGTGCCAGCAGCTTAGCGTGGGGGACTAGCGGGGACTGGGAGACCCAGTACTTC.

The genes are TRBV6-6 and TRBJ2-7; tentative D call: TRBD2 (5 bases). Trimming took 0 bases from V and 0 from J, leaving 9 bases between them. CDR1 MNHNY and CDR2 SVGAGI come from the germline V gene (reference sequence). CDR3 size: 15 residues. In DNA form, the CDR3 reads TGTGCCAGCAGTTACTCGGTTGGGAGCTCCTACGAGCAGTACTTC. It codes for CASSYSVGSSYEQYF.

The chain links TRBV12-5 to TRBJ1-5; maybe TRBD1 (5 bases). The CDR3 is 13 amino acids. Germline loops: CDR1 LGHNT, CDR2 FRNRAP. The ends were cut back, 3 bases at V and 7 bases at J, with 10 bases in the middle. Written as DNA, the CDR3 is TGTGCTAGTGGTTTCGAGGGGTTCCAGCCCCAGCATTTT. As protein: CASGFEGFQPQHF.

The CDR3 protein is CASSPLRGGQETQYF. In nucleotides, the CDR3 is TGTGCCAGCTCACCCCTTCGGGGGGGCCAAGAGACCCAGTACTTC. The chain couples TRBV18 to TRBJ2-5; 8 nucleotides align to TRBD2. CDR3 length equals 15 residues. CDR1 is KGHSH, CDR2 LQKENI, per germline. Trimming at V came to 3 bases and at J to 1 base, leaving 4 bases not matched to a gene.

This clone was seen only once. The chain links TRBV3-1 (or the pseudogene TRBV3-2) to TRBJ1-1; a possible D gene is TRBD1 (5 bases). This CDR3 region has 15 residues. Trimming took 1 base from V and 5 from J, leaving 14 bases between them. The germline CDR1 and CDR2 sequences are LGHDT and YNNKEL (reference sequence). CDR3 sequence reads: CASSQGYPGGTEAFF. The DNA of the CDR3 is TGTGCCAGCAGCCAAGGATACCCGGGGGGGACTGAAGCTTTCTTT.

The rearrangement uses TRBV9 and TRBJ1-1; D unclear. CDR3 length: 16 residues. Germline CDR1 is SGDLS and CDR2 is YYNGEE. V was cut by 0 bases and J by 0 bases, with 12 bases left in between. CDR3 nucleotide sequence: TGTGCCAGCAGCGTAGGGGTGTACGGGATGAACACTGAAGCTTTCTTT. This translates into CASSVGVYGMNTEAFF.

As DNA, the CDR3 is TGTGCCAGTAGTATACAGGGAGGATGGACTGAAGCTTTCTTT. Encoded protein: CASSIQGGWTEAFF. The rearrangement links TRBV19 to TRBJ1-1, with D possibly being TRBD1 (5 bases). The CDR3 totals 14 residues. V was cut by 2 bases and J by 5 bases, with 12 bases left in between. Germline-derived CDR1 and CDR2 are LNHDA and SQIVND (reference sequence). The variable domain in full, with the rest retrieved from reference TRBV19 and TRBJ1-1, is DGGITQSPKYLFRKEGQNVTLSCEQNLNHDAMYWYRQDPGQGLRLIYYSQIVNDFQKGDIAEGYSVSREKKESFPLTVTSAQKNPTAFYLCASSIQGGWTEAFFGQGTRLTVV.